A single sample is the source of the 15 T cell receptor beta chains below, sequenced in a study of Ad26.COV2.S vaccination and SARS-CoV-2 variants. Assay used: immunoSEQ multiplex PCR; TCRdb lists only in-frame clones, some missing. The sample includes roughly 400,000 clones, approximately 91% seen only once; the top ten take 1.5% to 2%. The treatment: 15 to 20 received Ad26.COV2.S at low or high dose, single or two shots; about 5 received placebo; per-sample allocation not given. Sampling occurred on day 63 after the first vaccine or placebo injection. The sequenced sample was peripheral blood, obtained in a trial of Ad26.COV2.S vaccine versus placebo. These receptors all come from a person aged 18-65 years who received the Ad26.COV2.S COVID-19 vaccine or a placebo.

This chain links TRBV6-4 with TRBJ2-3; D gene unclear. Per germline, CDR1 MRHNA and CDR2 SNTAGT. V lost 5 bases and J lost 2, with 11 bases in between. This CDR3 spans 14 amino acids. In DNA form, the CDR3 reads TGTGCCAGCAGTCGTACTGGTAACACAGATACGCAGTATTTT. Its protein is CASSRTGNTDTQYF.

This chain connects TRBV11-1 to TRBJ2-7; TRBD1 is a possible D gene (6 bases). Per germline, CDR1 SGHAT and CDR2 FQDESV (reference sequence). This CDR3 is 14 amino acids long. Trimming stripped 8 bases from V and 5 bases from J, with 19 bases between. CDR3 loop: CASRDTKSGNEQYF. The CDR3 bases are TGTGCCAGCCGGGACACGAAATCGGGAAACGAGCAGTACTTC. The full variable domain, its missing parts supplied by reference TRBV11-1 and TRBJ2-7, is EAEVAQSPRYKITEKSQAVAFWCDPISGHATLYWYRQILGQGPELLVQFQDESVVDDSQLPKDRFSAERLKGVDSTLKIQPAELGDSAMYLCASRDTKSGNEQYFGPGTRLTVT.

The chain links TRBV9 to TRBJ2-7; 10 nucleotides match TRBD2. The CDR3 runs to 14 residues. CDR1 and CDR2 from the germline V gene are SGDLS and YYNGEE. With V trimmed by 3 bases and J by 5 bases, 5 bases remained unmatched. CDR3 loop: CASSALAGVNEQYF. The CDR3 DNA reads TGTGCCAGCAGCGCCCTAGCGGGAGTTAACGAGCAGTACTTC.

The chain employs TRBV27 and TRBJ2-2; D is unresolved. Trimming cost V 6 bases and J 7 bases, with 12 bases left between them. The CDR3 has 13 amino acids. In germline, CDR1 is MNHEY, CDR2 SMNVEV (reference sequence). CDR3 coding DNA: TGTGCCAGCAGCCAAAGATTAATCGGGGAGCTGTTTTTT. It codes for CASSQRLIGELFF.

This chain uses TRBV3-1 (or the pseudogene TRBV3-2) with TRBJ2-7; no definite D call. The CDR3 has 13 amino acids. Germline V lookup: CDR1 LGHDT, CDR2 YNNKEL (reference sequence). Trimming stripped 0 bases from V and 10 bases from J, with 13 bases between. Written as DNA, the CDR3 is TGTGCCAGCAGCCAAGATGTTATGGGGTCACAGTACTTC. This codes for CASSQDVMGSQYF.

The rearrangement joins TRBV5-1 to TRBJ1-1; D uncertain. CDR1 is SGHRS, CDR2 YFSETQ, per germline. The length of the CDR3 is 16 residues. The germline V and J ends were trimmed by 0 bases and 1 base, with 13 bases remaining between them. This CDR3 is CASSLGFFSANTEAFF. The CDR3 nucleotides read TGCGCCAGCAGCTTGGGATTCTTCTCAGCGAACACTGAAGCTTTCTTT.

The chain is built from TRBV14 and TRBJ1-2; 11 bases are a match to TRBD1. Per germline, CDR1 SGHDN and CDR2 FVKESK. With 4 bases clipped from V and 5 bases from J, the junction kept 6 bases outside the gene matches. This CDR3 has 15 residues. CDR3 loop: CASSRYGTGGYGYTF. The CDR3 nucleotides are TGTGCCAGCAGCCGGTACGGGACAGGGGGTTATGGCTACACCTTC.

This sequence joins TRBV7-9 and TRBJ2-7, with D maybe TRBD1 (5 bases). The CDR3 loop spans 15 amino acids. V lost 2 bases and J 3 bases, leaving 14 bases between the germline ends. Per germline, CDR1 SEHNR and CDR2 FQNEAQ (reference sequence). CDR3 amino acids: CASSLPRTPLYEQYF. The CDR3 DNA reads TGTGCCAGCAGCTTACCGCGGACACCTCTCTACGAGCAGTACTTC.

This clone was detected only once. The genes are TRBV5-1 and TRBJ1-2; D remains unclear. Germline V gives CDR1 SGHRS, CDR2 YFSETQ. The CDR3 sequence is 13 residues long. Trimming left V 4 bases short and J 0 bases short, with 7 bases between. The DNA of the CDR3 is TGCGCCAGCAGCCGGGAAGCTAACTATGGCTACACCTTC. It is translated as CASSREANYGYTF.

The V call is TRBV19, the J call TRBJ2-2; 9 positions agree with TRBD1. The CDR3 has 15 residues. V lost 10 bases and J lost 3; bases outside the gene matches: 9. Germline values: CDR1 LNHDA, CDR2 SQIVND (reference sequence). CDR3 amino acids: CATSTGTGYTGELFF. The CDR3 nucleotides are TGTGCCACCTCAACCGGGACAGGGTACACCGGGGAGCTGTTTTTT. Drawing the rest from reference TRBV19 and TRBJ2-2, the complete variable domain is DGGITQSPKYLFRKEGQNVTLSCEQNLNHDAMYWYRQDPGQGLRLIYYSQIVNDFQKGDIAEGYSVSREKKESFPLTVTSAQKNPTAFYLCATSTGTGYTGELFFGEGSRLTVL.

This chain uses TRBV19 with TRBJ1-3, with D unresolved. CDR3 size: 16 residues. Trimming removed 4 bases at V and 0 bases at J, with 13 bases between. Germline V lookup: CDR1 LNHDA, CDR2 SQIVND (reference sequence). CDR3 in DNA: TGTGCCAGTAGTACTGAGACACTTTACTCTGGAAACACCATATATTTT. It codes for CASSTETLYSGNTIYF.

This rearrangement joins TRBV28 to TRBJ1-1; D call uncertain. Trimming took off 7 bases at V and 1 base at J, with 4 bases between the two ends. The CDR3 consists of 11 residues. Germline CDR1 reads MDHEN; CDR2 reads SYDVKM. CDR3 amino acids: CASTQNTEAFF. CDR3 nucleotides: TGTGCCAGCACCCAGAACACTGAAGCTTTCTTT.

The chain is built from TRBV28 and TRBJ1-1; D gene uncertain. CDR1 is MDHEN and CDR2 is SYDVKM in the germline V gene. This CDR3 has 12 amino acids. Between the trimmed V and J ends, which lost 8 bases and 4 bases, there was a span of 11 bases. The CDR3 spells CASRSRGTEAFF. CDR3 coding DNA: TGTGCCAGCCGATCTCGGGGCACTGAAGCTTTCTTT. Supplemented by reference TRBV28 and TRBJ1-1, the full variable domain reads DVKVTQSSRYLVKRTGEKVFLECVQDMDHENMFWYRQDPGLGLRLIYFSYDVKMKEKGDIPEGYSVSREKKERFSLILESASTNQTSMYLCASRSRGTEAFFGQGTRLTVV.

DNA of the CDR3: TGTGCCACGCAAGGAGAGACCCAGTACTTC. Its protein is CATQGETQYF. The rearrangement uses TRBV28 and TRBJ2-5; D is ambiguous. Germline CDR1 reads MDHEN; CDR2 reads SYDVKM. V lost 10 bases, J lost 4 bases, and 7 bases lay in between. This CDR3 is built from 10 residues. The full variable domain, in which reference TRBV28 and TRBJ2-5 provide the parts outside the CDR3, is DVKVTQSSRYLVKRTGEKVFLECVQDMDHENMFWYRQDPGLGLRLIYFSYDVKMKEKGDIPEGYSVSREKKERFSLILESASTNQTSMYLCATQGETQYFGPGTRLLVL.

The chain carries TRBV19 and TRBJ2-4; possible D gene TRBD2, 5 bases. V was trimmed by 5 bases and J by 8 bases, leaving 16 bases between them. The germline gives CDR1 LNHDA, CDR2 SQIVND (reference sequence). CDR3 length: 14 amino acids. The CDR3 loop is CASSYRGFRDIQYF. The CDR3 DNA follows: TGTGCCAGTAGTTATAGAGGGTTTAGGGACATTCAGTACTTC.